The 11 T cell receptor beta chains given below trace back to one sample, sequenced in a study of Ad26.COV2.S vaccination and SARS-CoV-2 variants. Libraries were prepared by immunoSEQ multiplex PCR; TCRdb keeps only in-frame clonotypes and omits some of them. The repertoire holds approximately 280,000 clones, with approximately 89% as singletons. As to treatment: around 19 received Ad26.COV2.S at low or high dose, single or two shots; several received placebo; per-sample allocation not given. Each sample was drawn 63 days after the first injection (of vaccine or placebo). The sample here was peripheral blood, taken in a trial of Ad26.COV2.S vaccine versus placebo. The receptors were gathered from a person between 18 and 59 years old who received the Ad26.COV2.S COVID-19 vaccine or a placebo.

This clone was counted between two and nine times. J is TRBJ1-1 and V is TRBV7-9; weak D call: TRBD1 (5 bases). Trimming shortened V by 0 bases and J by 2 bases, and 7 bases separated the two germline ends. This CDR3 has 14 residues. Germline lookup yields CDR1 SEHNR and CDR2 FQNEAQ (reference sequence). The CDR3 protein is CASSLAGPNTEAFF. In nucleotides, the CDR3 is TGTGCCAGCAGCTTAGCGGGACCAAACACTGAAGCTTTCTTT.

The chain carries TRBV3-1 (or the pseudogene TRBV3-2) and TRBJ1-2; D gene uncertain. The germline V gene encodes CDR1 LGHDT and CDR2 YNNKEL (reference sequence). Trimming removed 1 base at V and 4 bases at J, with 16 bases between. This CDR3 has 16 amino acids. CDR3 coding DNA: TGTGCCAGCAGCCAAGGGTCGTCAGATCGGGGCTATGGCTACACCTTC. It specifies CASSQGSSDRGYGYTF.

The CDR3 DNA follows: TGTGCCAGTAGTACACTCTGGACAGAGATCAATGAAAAACTGTTTTTT. Translated: CASSTLWTEINEKLFF. The chain employs TRBV19 and TRBJ1-4, with a tentative D call TRBD1 (6 bases). V lost 4 bases and J lost 5, with 17 bases in between. The CDR3 sequence is 16 residues long. CDR1 is LNHDA and CDR2 is SQIVND in the germline V gene (reference sequence). Filled out from reference TRBV19 and TRBJ1-4, the complete variable domain reads DGGITQSPKYLFRKEGQNVTLSCEQNLNHDAMYWYRQDPGQGLRLIYYSQIVNDFQKGDIAEGYSVSREKKESFPLTVTSAQKNPTAFYLCASSTLWTEINEKLFFGSGTQLSVL.

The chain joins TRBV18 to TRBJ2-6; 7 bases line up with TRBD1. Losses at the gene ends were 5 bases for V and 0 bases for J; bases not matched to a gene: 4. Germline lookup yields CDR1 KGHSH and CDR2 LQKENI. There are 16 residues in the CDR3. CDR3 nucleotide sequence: TGTGCCAGCTCATACCCAGGGGGCTCTGGGGCCAACGTCCTGACTTTC. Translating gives CASSYPGGSGANVLTF.

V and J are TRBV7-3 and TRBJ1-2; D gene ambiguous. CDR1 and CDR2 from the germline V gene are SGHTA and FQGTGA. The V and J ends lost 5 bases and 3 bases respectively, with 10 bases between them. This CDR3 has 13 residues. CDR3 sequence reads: CASSVQGDYGYTF. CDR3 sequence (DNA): TGTGCCAGCAGCGTACAAGGAGACTATGGCTACACCTTC.

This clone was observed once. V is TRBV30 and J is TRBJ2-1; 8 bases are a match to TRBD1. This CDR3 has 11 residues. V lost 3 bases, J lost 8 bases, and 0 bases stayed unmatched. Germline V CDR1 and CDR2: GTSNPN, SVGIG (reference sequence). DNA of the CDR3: TGTGCCTGGAGACAGGGGGATGAGCAGTTCTTC. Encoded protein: CAWRQGDEQFF.

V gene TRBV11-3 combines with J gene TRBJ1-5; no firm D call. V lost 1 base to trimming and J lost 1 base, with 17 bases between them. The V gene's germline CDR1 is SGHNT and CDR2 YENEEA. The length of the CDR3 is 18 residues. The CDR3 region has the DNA TGTGCCAGCAGCTTAGTTCCGCGTAGAGGCCGGAGCAATCAGCCCCAGCATTTT. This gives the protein CASSLVPRRGRSNQPQHF.

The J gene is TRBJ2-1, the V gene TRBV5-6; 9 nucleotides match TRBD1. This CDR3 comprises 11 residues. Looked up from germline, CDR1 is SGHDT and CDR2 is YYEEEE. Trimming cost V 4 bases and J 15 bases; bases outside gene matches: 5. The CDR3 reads CASSPGQGAFF. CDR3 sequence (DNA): TGTGCCAGCAGCCCGGGACAGGGCGCGTTCTTC.

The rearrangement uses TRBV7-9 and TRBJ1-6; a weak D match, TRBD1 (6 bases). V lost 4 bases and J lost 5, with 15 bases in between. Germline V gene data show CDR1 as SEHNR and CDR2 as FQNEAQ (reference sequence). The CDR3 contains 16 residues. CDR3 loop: CASSSYGGGNNSPLHF. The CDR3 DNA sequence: TGTGCCAGCAGCTCCTACGGAGGGGGGAATAATTCACCCCTCCACTTT. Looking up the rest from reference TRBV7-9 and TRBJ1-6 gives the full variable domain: DTGVSQNPRHKITKRGQNVTFRCDPISEHNRLYWYRQTLGQGPEFLTYFQNEAQLEKSRLLSDRFSAERPKGSFSTLEIQRTEQGDSAMYLCASSSYGGGNNSPLHFGNGTRLTVT.

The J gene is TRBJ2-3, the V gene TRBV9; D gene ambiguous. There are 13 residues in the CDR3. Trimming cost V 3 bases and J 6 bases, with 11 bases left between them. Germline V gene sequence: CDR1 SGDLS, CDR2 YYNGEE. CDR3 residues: CASSGRPADTQYF. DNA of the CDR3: TGTGCCAGCAGCGGCCGCCCGGCGGATACGCAGTATTTT.

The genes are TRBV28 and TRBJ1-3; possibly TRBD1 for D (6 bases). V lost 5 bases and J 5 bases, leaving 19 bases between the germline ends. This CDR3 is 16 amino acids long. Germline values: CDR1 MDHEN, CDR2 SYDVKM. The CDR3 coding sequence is TGTGCCAGCAGTCCCGCGAGGGGGGGGCGAAGAAACACCATATATTTT. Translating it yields CASSPARGGRRNTIYF.